This T cell receptor beta chain derives from a study of T-cell memory formation after mild COVID-19. As for the study in general: TCR clusters were mostly donor specific.

TCRdb used MiXCR to reprocess the 5' RACE reads, holding one entry per CDR3 protein. The sample holds some 13,000 distinct CDR3 sequences; 12% are singletons and the top ten take 49%. Germline CDR1 is SGHNT and CDR2 is YENEEA. The CDR3 totals 15 residues. Trimming removed 5 bases at V and 3 bases at J, with 15 bases between. The TCR sequence derives from an adult woman who had mild COVID-19 (a few samples of this study predate the infection). Cell type and time point are not known. The chain carries TRBV11-3 and TRBJ2-3; weak D call: TRBD2 (6 bases). The sequencing sample was made of PBMCs or a T cell subset sorted from them (not recorded which). The CDR3 coding sequence is TGTGCCAGCAGCGGTAGCGGATCGGGGACAGATACGCAGTATTTT. This translates into CASSGSGSGTDTQYF.